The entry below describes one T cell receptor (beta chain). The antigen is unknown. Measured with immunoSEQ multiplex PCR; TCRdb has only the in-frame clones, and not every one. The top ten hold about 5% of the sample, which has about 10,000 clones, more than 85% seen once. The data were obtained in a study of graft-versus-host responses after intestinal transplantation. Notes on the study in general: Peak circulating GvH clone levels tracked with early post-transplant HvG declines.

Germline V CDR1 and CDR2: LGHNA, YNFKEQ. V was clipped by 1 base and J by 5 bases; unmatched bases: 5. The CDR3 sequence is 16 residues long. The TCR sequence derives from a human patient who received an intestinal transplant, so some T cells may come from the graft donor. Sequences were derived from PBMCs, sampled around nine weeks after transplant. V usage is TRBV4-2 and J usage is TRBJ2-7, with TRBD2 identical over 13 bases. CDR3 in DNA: TGTGCCAGCAGCCAAGGGACTAGCGGGAGTCTTAACGAGCAGTACTTC. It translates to CASSQGTSGSLNEQYF.